The clone carrying this T cell receptor (beta chain) is termed large (0.1 to 1%). Antigen specificity is unknown. Being off target in a library aimed at alpha chains, this beta chain has a size of little meaning. The data stem from a study of spatial heterogeneity in lung cancer. Study results and caveats: In tumors, expanded intratumoral alpha and beta TCR counts tracked mutation counts.

The CDR3 extends over 13 amino acids. The germline V gene encodes CDR1 MNHEY and CDR2 SMNVEV (reference sequence). V lost 5 bases and J lost 4, with 9 bases in between. Regarding time point: sample taken at primary tumor resection. TCRdb re-called the 5' RACE reads with MiXCR, one entry per CDR3 protein. In the table there are fewer than 500 distinct CDR3 sequences, 33% of which are singletons. This TCR came from a male donor with early-stage non-small cell lung cancer. The sequenced sample was lung tumor tissue, obtained at surgery. The chain joins TRBV27 to TRBJ2-1; D gene uncertain. CDR3 in amino acids: CASSRAVYNEQFF. The CDR3 nucleotides read TGTGCCAGCAGTCGGGCAGTATACAATGAGCAGTTCTTC.